Listed here are 13 T cell receptor beta chains from one sample, sequenced in a study of T cell repertoires in ileal Crohn's disease. This sample's time point: inflamed ileum from the surgical specimen. TCRdb's table, derived via immunoSEQ multiplex PCR, lists solely in-frame clones and lacks some. The repertoire consists of around 11,000 clones, with around nine tenths occurring once and the leading ten covering more than 8%. The source material was ileal tissue. Source of these receptors: an adult with Crohn's disease.

The V call is TRBV5-1, the J call TRBJ1-6; TRBD1 aligns across 8 bases. In germline, CDR1 is SGHRS, CDR2 YFSETQ. This CDR3 comprises 21 residues. With V trimmed by 3 bases and J by 0 bases, 17 bases remained unmatched. As DNA, the CDR3 is TGCGCCAGCAGCTCCCACCCCCGCGACAGGGGCATTAGCTCCTATAATTCACCCCTCCACTTT. It is translated as CASSSHPRDRGISSYNSPLHF. Full variable domain (outside the CDR3, taken from reference TRBV5-1 and TRBJ1-6): KAGVTQTPRYLIKTRGQQVTLSCSPISGHRSVSWYQQTPGQGLQFLFEYFSETQRNKGNFPGRFSGRQFSNSRSEMNVSTLELGDSALYLCASSSHPRDRGISSYNSPLHFGNGTRLTVT.

The CDR3: CASSLNDSPQETQYF. CDR3 DNA: TGTGCCAGCTCACTCAATGACAGCCCTCAAGAGACCCAGTACTTC. The rearrangement links TRBV18 to TRBJ2-5; TRBD1 is a possible D gene (5 bases). This CDR3 has 15 residues. Per the germline V gene, CDR1 is KGHSH and CDR2 is LQKENI. Trimming left V 4 bases short and J 2 bases short, with 14 bases between. The complete variable domain, with remaining parts taken from reference TRBV18 and TRBJ2-5, reads NAGVMQNPRHLVRRRGQEARLRCSPMKGHSHVYWYRQLPEEGLKFMVYLQKENIIDESGMPKERFSAEFPKEGPSILRIQQVVRGDSAAYFCASSLNDSPQETQYFGPGTRLLVL.

This chain connects TRBV5-1 to TRBJ1-2; no definite D call. Germline CDR1 reads SGHRS; CDR2 reads YFSETQ. Deletions cut 0 bases from V and 8 bases from J, with 11 bases between. There are 13 residues in the CDR3. The CDR3 DNA reads TGCGCCAGCAGCTTGGGAGGTGCATGGGGCTACACCTTC. Translation gives CASSLGGAWGYTF.

The gene calls are TRBV4-3 and TRBJ2-3; maybe TRBD2 (6 bases). V gave up 2 bases and J gave up 3 bases, with 18 bases separating them. CDR1 and CDR2 from the germline V gene are LGHNA and YSLEER. This CDR3 comprises 17 residues. CDR3 sequence (DNA): TGCGCCAGCAGCCAAAGGTGGGTCGGCGGGGTAACAGATACGCAGTATTTT. Translated: CASSQRWVGGVTDTQYF.

This chain uses TRBV11-2 with TRBJ2-3; 7 bases fit TRBD1. Germline trimming cut 5 bases from V and 8 bases from J; bases unmatched to any gene: 10. The germline V gene encodes CDR1 SGHAT and CDR2 FQNNGV. This CDR3 has 14 amino acids. The CDR3 loop reads CASSPGTVSGTQYF. CDR3 sequence (DNA): TGTGCCAGCAGCCCCGGGACAGTCTCCGGTACGCAGTATTTT.

The chain has TRBV6-6 and TRBJ1-2, with D perhaps TRBD1 (5 bases). This CDR3 spans 13 amino acids. Trimming removed 0 bases from V and 5 bases from J, with 7 bases in between. The germline V gene encodes CDR1 MNHNY and CDR2 SVGAGI (reference sequence). The CDR3 coding sequence is TGTGCCAGCAGTTACTCGGGACTGTATGGCTACACCTTC. It encodes CASSYSGLYGYTF.

This clone was found once. This chain links TRBV28 with TRBJ1-5; 9 positions match TRBD1. The CDR3 runs 15 residues. V was clipped by 6 bases and J by 7 bases; unmatched bases: 10. Germline V gives CDR1 MDHEN, CDR2 SYDVKM. The CDR3 sequence is CASRGGTGKGQPQHF. DNA for the CDR3: TGTGCCAGCAGAGGAGGGACAGGGAAAGGGCAGCCCCAGCATTTT.

CDR3: CASSYQTGMDHYGYTF. Written as DNA, the CDR3 is TGTGCCAGCAGTTACCAGACAGGGATGGACCACTATGGCTACACCTTC. The chain joins TRBV6-6 to TRBJ1-2; 7 nucleotides agree with TRBD1. After removal of 2 bases from V and 3 bases from J, the junction contained 9 bases not matched to a gene. The CDR3 is 16 amino acids. CDR1 and CDR2 (germline): MNHNY, SVGAGI (reference sequence).

The chain carries TRBV7-9 and TRBJ2-7; TRBD2 is a possible D gene (5 bases). Trimming took off 1 base at V and 3 bases at J, with 13 bases between the two ends. The CDR3 covers 15 residues. Germline V gene sequence: CDR1 SEHNR, CDR2 FQNEAQ (reference sequence). The DNA for the CDR3 is TGTGCCAGCAGCTTAGGCTCGTCGGGGAACTACGAGCAGTACTTC. Translation gives CASSLGSSGNYEQYF. The complete variable domain, with remaining parts taken from reference TRBV7-9 and TRBJ2-7, reads DTGVSQNPRHKITKRGQNVTFRCDPISEHNRLYWYRQTLGQGPEFLTYFQNEAQLEKSRLLSDRFSAERPKGSFSTLEIQRTEQGDSAMYLCASSLGSSGNYEQYFGPGTRLTVT.

The chain is built from TRBV27 and TRBJ1-1; no clear D. Trimming removed 2 bases from V and 6 bases from J, with 7 bases in between. Germline V gene data show CDR1 as MNHEY and CDR2 as SMNVEV (reference sequence). CDR3 length equals 12 residues. The CDR3 DNA reads TGTGCCAGCAGTTTAGGGCCGTCTGAAGCTTTCTTT. Its protein is CASSLGPSEAFF.

This clone was seen just once. This chain uses TRBV13 with TRBJ2-1; no firm D call. CDR1 and CDR2 (germline): PRHDT, FYEKMQ (reference sequence). The CDR3 loop spans 15 amino acids. V lost 4 bases and J 6 bases, leaving 16 bases between the germline ends. CDR3 nucleotides: TGTGCCAGCAGCTCTACCCGGACCAAATCCAATGAGCAGTTCTTC. Translated, it gives CASSSTRTKSNEQFF.

V usage is TRBV2 and J usage is TRBJ2-5; D possibly corresponds to TRBD1 (5 bases). The CDR3 consists of 13 residues. In germline, CDR1 is SNHLY, CDR2 FYNNEI. Trimming pared 9 bases from V and 5 bases from J, leaving 16 bases between. CDR3 protein: CARGRGKGETQYF. The CDR3 region has the DNA TGTGCCAGGGGGCGCGGTAAGGGTGAGACCCAGTACTTC.

The chain recombines TRBV7-2 with TRBJ1-1; D is unclear. With 6 bases removed from V and 10 bases from J, the gap between germline ends came to 15 bases. From germline, CDR1 is SGHTA and CDR2 FQGNSA. This CDR3 has 12 residues. DNA of the CDR3: TGTGCCAGCAGACTAAGGGCAGGAAGAGCTTTCTTT. This gives the protein CASRLRAGRAFF. Looking up the rest from reference TRBV7-2 and TRBJ1-1 gives the full variable domain: GAGVSQSPSNKVTEKGKDVELRCDPISGHTALYWYRQSLGQGLEFLIYFQGNSAPDKSGLPSDRFSAERTGGSVSTLTIQRTQQEDSAVYLCASRLRAGRAFFGQGTRLTVV.